Listed below are T cell receptor beta chains from one sample, sequenced in a study of blood T cells in healthy people across ages. TCRdb re-derived calls from the 5' RACE reads in MiXCR, one entry per CDR3 protein. The top ten hold roughly 8.2% of the sample, which has around 1,500,000 distinct CDR3 sequences, 25% to 30% seen once. The source material was blood. These receptors originate from a woman in her 30s in good health. The conserved cysteine and the conserved F or W are not part of the CDR3 here.

J,V,CDR3
TRBJ1-4,TRBV20-1,SAMRTGSFEKLF
TRBJ1-4,TRBV7-2,ASSLRARGGEKLF
TRBJ1-5,TRBV6-1,ASSEAATVSNQPQH
TRBJ1-2,TRBV6-2/TRBV6-3,ASLSTRGYGYT
TRBJ1-1,TRBV6-6,ASSYPRSLEAF
TRBJ2-6,TRBV6-5,ASGATGSGANVPT
TRBJ2-7,TRBV29-1,SVDGAYEQY
TRBJ2-1,TRBV29-1,SVGLARNEQF
TRBJ1-1,TRBV29-1,SVEQGRTEAF
TRBJ1-6,TRBV27,ASSLRTVSPLH
TRBJ2-7,TRBV9,SGRLYEQY
TRBJ1-6,TRBV7-2,ASKFNRGSYNSPLH
TRBJ1-1,TRBV11-2,ASRARDRVYTEAF
TRBJ2-3,TRBV20-1,SARTQGDTQY
TRBJ1-1,TRBV29-1,SVGKSNTEAF
TRBJ2-1,TRBV7-6,ASSLVVSGRNNEQF
TRBJ2-7,TRBV12-3/TRBV12-4,ASNLAGNEQY
.,TRBV10-3,AISEFAGGDEQY
TRBJ2-3,TRBV7-2,ASSSSGLRRGEQY
TRBJ2-7,TRBV7-9,ASSEAIGGAYKQY
TRBJ1-2,TRBV28,ASSSRDRGLPGYGYT
TRBJ2-2,TRBV29-1,SVVWGPLNTGELF
TRBJ2-1,TRBV7-9,ASSLRSGGYNEQF
TRBJ2-5,TRBV12-3/TRBV12-4,ASQKRESETQY
TRBJ1-2,TRBV20-1,SAQTVDYGYT
TRBJ2-1,TRBV12-3/TRBV12-4,ASSGGLPTYNEQF
TRBJ2-2,TRBV11-2,ASSLDNYGSSGELF
TRBJ1-1,TRBV5-1,ASSYTGTLNTEAF
TRBJ2-7,TRBV10-2,ASSETGAEQY
TRBJ2-3,TRBV5-5,ASSSLVPDGVSTDTQY
TRBJ2-1,TRBV4-2,ARSRSGTSRDNEQF
TRBJ2-1,TRBV5-1,ATNQRGGTNEQF
TRBJ2-3,TRBV12-3/TRBV12-4,ASSPRKDTQY
TRBJ2-3,TRBV20-1,SATGTGRGTDTQY
TRBJ2-1,TRBV28,ASRMAGGTREQF
TRBJ2-5,TRBV6-5,ASSYTGTGIIETQY
TRBJ2-7,TRBV20-1,SARKGARFDEQY
TRBJ1-1,TRBV6-2/TRBV6-3,ASSYSFRDRRLMNTEAF
TRBJ2-5,TRBV6-5,ASSYTSGGKETQY
TRBJ2-1,TRBV14,ASSQDYRQGTGDEQF